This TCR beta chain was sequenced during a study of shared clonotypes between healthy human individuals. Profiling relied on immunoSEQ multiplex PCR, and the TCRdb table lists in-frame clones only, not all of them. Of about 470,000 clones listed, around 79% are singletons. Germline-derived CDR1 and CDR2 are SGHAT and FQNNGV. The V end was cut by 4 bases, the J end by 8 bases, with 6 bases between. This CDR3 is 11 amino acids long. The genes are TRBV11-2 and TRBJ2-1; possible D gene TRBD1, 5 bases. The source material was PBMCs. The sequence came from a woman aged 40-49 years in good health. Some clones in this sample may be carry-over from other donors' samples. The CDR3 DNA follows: TGTGCCAGCAGCTGGACATATGAGCAGTTCTTC. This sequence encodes CASSWTYEQFF.